Listed below are T cell receptor beta chains from one sample, sequenced in a study of neurological immune-mediated disorders. TCRdb called the 5' RACE reads again in MiXCR, with one record for every CDR3 protein. The table shows about 27,000 distinct CDR3 sequences, with 2.5% to 4% occurring only once. Sequencing was done on a sample of PBMCs. These receptors originate from a woman aged 30 to 39 with multiple sclerosis. Both conserved end residues are part of each CDR3. The D gene is left open where the match is weak. For some rows the clone size is stated as once, few or many, or as a class when expanded; others skip it.

abundance,v_gene,j_gene,d_gene,CDR3nt,CDR3aa
many,TRBV28,TRBJ2-7,TRBD1,TGTGCCACCTTTAGGGGGACAGGGTCCTACGAGCAGTACTTC,CATFRGTGSYEQYF
many,TRBV5-1,TRBJ1-5,.,TGCGCCAGCAGCTTGGTGGGAAATCAGCCCCAGCATTTT,CASSLVGNQPQHF
many,TRBV20-1,TRBJ2-2,.,TGCAGTGCTAAGAGGGCTTCCGGGACCGGGGAGCTGTTTTTT,CSAKRASGTGELFF
many,TRBV18,TRBJ2-3,TRBD1,TGTGCCAGCTCACCACCCGGACAGGCTCATAGGGATACGCAGTATTTT,CASSPPGQAHRDTQYF
many,TRBV6-5,TRBJ1-2,TRBD1,TGTGCCAGCGGGAAAACAGGGGGCGCCTTTGGCTACACCTTC,CASGKTGGAFGYTF
many,TRBV7-3,TRBJ2-1,.,TGTGCCAGCAGCAAGGACGTGTACAATGAGCAGTTCTTC,CASSKDVYNEQFF
many,TRBV4-3,TRBJ2-1,TRBD2,TGCGCCAGCAGCCAAGTGTTGGGTCGGACTAGCGGAAACAATGAGCAGTTCTTC,CASSQVLGRTSGNNEQFF
many,TRBV7-6,TRBJ2-5,.,TGTGCCAGCAGCTTAGCCATCAGTAACCAAGAGACCCAGTACTTC,CASSLAISNQETQYF
many,TRBV18,TRBJ2-4,.,TGTGCCAGCTCGTTAAACAGGGATCAGAACATTCAGTACTTC,CASSLNRDQNIQYF
many,TRBV29-1,TRBJ2-1,TRBD2,TGCAGCGTTGACCCGGGGAGGGAAGGCTCCTACAATGAGCAGTTCTTC,CSVDPGREGSYNEQFF
many,TRBV7-2,TRBJ1-1,.,TGTGCCGGGGAGGGCGGTGCAGGGGTATTTTACACTGAAGCTTTCTTT,CAGEGGAGVFYTEAFF
many,TRBV28,TRBJ2-1,.,TGTGCCAGCACCCCCGGGACAAGTAAGTCCAATGAGCAGTTCTTC,CASTPGTSKSNEQFF
many,TRBV5-1,TRBJ2-1,TRBD1,TGCGCCAGCAGCTTACAGGGGCCGAACAATGAGCAGTTCTTC,CASSLQGPNNEQFF
many,TRBV20-1,TRBJ2-5,TRBD1,TGCAGTGCTTATTTAACAGGGGAAGAGACCCAGTACTTC,CSAYLTGEETQYF
many,TRBV5-1,TRBJ1-1,.,TGCGCCAGCAGCTTGGCCCGGGACGAAGCTTTCTTT,CASSLARDEAFF
many,TRBV4-3,TRBJ1-6,.,TGCGCCAGCAGCCAGAAGGCCAATTCACCCCTCCACTTT,CASSQKANSPLHF
many,TRBV5-1,TRBJ2-3,TRBD2,TGCGCCAGCAGCTTGGCCGGGCGGGGGGGCCGCAATACGCAGTATTTT,CASSLAGRGGRNTQYF
many,TRBV28,TRBJ2-3,.,TGTGCCAGCAGTTTGCTCTCGTACGCAGATACGCAGTATTTT,CASSLLSYADTQYF
many,TRBV7-2,TRBJ1-1,.,TGTGCCAGCAGCTTAATCGGGGTGTTGGCCACTGAAGCTTTCTTT,CASSLIGVLATEAFF
many,TRBV6-1,TRBJ2-7,TRBD1,TGTGCCAGCAGTGAAGGGGCAGGGGGTATCAACGAGCAGTACTTC,CASSEGAGGINEQYF
many,TRBV12-3/TRBV12-4,TRBJ2-7,.,TGTGCCAGCAGCCCTCCTTGGGGGGCCGCCTACGAGCAGTACTTC,CASSPPWGAAYEQYF
many,TRBV27,TRBJ2-1,TRBD2,TGTGCCAGCGTAAGCGGGAACAATGAGCAGTTCTTC,CASVSGNNEQFF
.,TRBV20-1,TRBJ1-1,TRBD1,TGCAGTGCGACCCGGGACAGGGGGCGGGTTGAAGCTTTCTTT,CSATRDRGRVEAFF
.,TRBV5-5,TRBJ2-3,.,TGTGCCAGCAGCTCCTCCCCCAGTGATACGCAGTATTTT,CASSSSPSDTQYF
many,TRBV20-1,TRBJ1-5,TRBD1,TGCAGTGCAAGGAGGGGGCGGGATCAGCCCCAGCATTTT,CSARRGRDQPQHF